The rows below give T cell receptor beta chains drawn from one sample of a study of shared clonotypes between healthy human individuals. Profiled with immunoSEQ multiplex PCR; TCRdb holds only in-frame clones, not every one. In the table there are about 2.4 million clones, roughly 93% of which are singletons. The source material was naive CD4+ T cells from PBMCs. All receptors come from a man aged 18-30 years in good health. Some clones in this sample may be carry-over from other donors' samples. Each CDR3 is given with its conserved first and last residue. The order of the fields is J gene, D gene, clone size, V gene, CDR3 protein, CDR3 DNA. The D gene is left open where the match is weak. Clone sizes are given selectively: once, few, many, or a class where the clone is expanded.

J: TRBJ2-2; D: TRBD2; size: NA; V: TRBV5-4; CDR3: CASSLAGGLTGELFF; DNA: TGTGCCAGCAGCTTGGCGGGAGGCCTCACCGGGGAGCTGTTTTTT
J: TRBJ1-5; D: TRBD1; size: few; V: TRBV2; CDR3: CASSAGTGEQPQHF; DNA: TGTGCCAGCAGCGCCGGGACAGGGGAACAGCCCCAGCATTTT
J: TRBJ1-4; D: NA; size: NA; V: TRBV6-5; CDR3: CASRQTGGAEKLFF; DNA: TGTGCCAGCAGACAAACGGGGGGGGCCGAAAAACTGTTTTTT
J: TRBJ2-3; D: NA; size: NA; V: TRBV28; CDR3: CASSLWGKWEDTQYF; DNA: TGTGCCAGCAGTTTATGGGGAAAATGGGAAGATACGCAGTATTTT
J: TRBJ2-2; D: TRBD2; size: NA; V: TRBV7-7; CDR3: CASSPSGPTGELFF; DNA: TGTGCCAGCAGCCCTAGCGGACCCACCGGGGAGCTGTTTTTT
J: TRBJ2-7; D: TRBD1; size: NA; V: TRBV10-3; CDR3: CAIRLGQGTYEQYF; DNA: TGTGCCATCAGGCTCGGACAGGGAACCTACGAGCAGTACTTC
J: TRBJ2-1; D: NA; size: NA; V: TRBV5-1; CDR3: CASSGGGQSHNEQFF; DNA: TGCGCCAGCAGCGGGGGGGGACAGTCCCACAATGAGCAGTTCTTC
J: TRBJ2-7; D: TRBD1; size: NA; V: TRBV6-5; CDR3: CASSVGTGKTYEQYF; DNA: TGTGCCAGCAGCGTCGGGACAGGGAAGACCTACGAGCAGTACTTC
J: TRBJ2-6; D: NA; size: NA; V: TRBV19; CDR3: CASSTALGVRGANVLTF; DNA: TGTGCCAGTAGTACTGCCTTGGGGGTGCGGGGGGCCAACGTCCTGACTTTC
J: TRBJ2-1; D: TRBD1; size: NA; V: TRBV6-5; CDR3: CASRPGTGKGNEQFF; DNA: TGTGCCAGCAGGCCGGGGACAGGGAAGGGCAATGAGCAGTTCTTC
J: TRBJ1-2; D: NA; size: NA; V: TRBV7-2; CDR3: CASSPYQGNGYTF; DNA: TGTGCCAGCAGCCCATACCAGGGAAATGGCTACACCTTC
J: TRBJ2-7; D: NA; size: NA; V: TRBV28; CDR3: CASSFVRALGEQYF; DNA: TGTGCCAGCAGTTTTGTCCGGGCCCTTGGGGAGCAGTACTTC
J: TRBJ2-3; D: NA; size: NA; V: TRBV30; CDR3: CAWSRRPTQYF; DNA: TGTGCCTGGAGTCGCCGACCTACGCAGTATTTT
J: TRBJ2-7; D: TRBD1; size: NA; V: TRBV25-1; CDR3: CASGQGFYEQYF; DNA: TGTGCCAGCGGACAGGGTTTCTACGAGCAGTACTTC
J: TRBJ2-5; D: NA; size: NA; V: TRBV5-1; CDR3: CASSLPGETQYF; DNA: TGCGCCAGCAGCTTGCCGGGGGAGACCCAGTACTTC
J: TRBJ2-7; D: TRBD1; size: NA; V: TRBV7-3; CDR3: CASSPRTGAAYEQYF; DNA: TGTGCCAGCAGCCCCCGGACAGGGGCGGCCTACGAGCAGTACTTC
J: TRBJ1-2; D: TRBD1; size: NA; V: TRBV4-1; CDR3: CASSQDQGAIYGYTF; DNA: TGCGCCAGCAGCCAAGATCAGGGGGCAATCTATGGCTACACCTTC
J: TRBJ1-4; D: NA; size: NA; V: TRBV5-1; CDR3: CASSRIRGSTNEKLFF; DNA: TGCGCCAGCAGCCGAATCAGGGGATCAACTAATGAAAAACTGTTTTTT
J: TRBJ1-3; D: NA; size: NA; V: TRBV11-3; CDR3: CASSLPPDTLSGNTIYF; DNA: TGTGCCAGCAGCTTACCTCCTGACACCCTCTCTGGAAACACCATATATTTT
J: TRBJ2-3; D: NA; size: NA; V: TRBV7-3; CDR3: CASSRGRKAGDTQYF; DNA: TGTGCCAGCAGCCGTGGACGGAAGGCGGGTGATACGCAGTATTTT
J: TRBJ2-1; D: NA; size: NA; V: TRBV18; CDR3: CASSPSASWVF; DNA: TGTGCCAGCTCACCATCTGCTAGTTGGGTCTTC
J: TRBJ2-5; D: NA; size: NA; V: TRBV5-1; CDR3: CASSLDQLGETQYF; DNA: TGCGCCAGCAGCTTGGACCAGCTGGGGGAGACCCAGTACTTC
J: TRBJ1-1; D: NA; size: NA; V: TRBV28; CDR3: CASSSGPPFNTEAFF; DNA: TGTGCCAGCAGTTCGGGTCCCCCATTCAACACTGAAGCTTTCTTT
J: TRBJ2-5; D: NA; size: NA; V: TRBV5-1; CDR3: CASSQGLSTGGETQYF; DNA: TGCGCCAGCAGCCAGGGACTTTCCACCGGGGGAGAGACCCAGTACTTC
J: TRBJ2-6; D: NA; size: NA; V: TRBV5-1; CDR3: CASSFEGSGANVLTF; DNA: TGCGCCAGCAGCTTTGAGGGTTCTGGGGCCAACGTCCTGACTTTC
J: TRBJ1-5; D: NA; size: NA; V: TRBV27; CDR3: CASSSAIRGLHQPQHF; DNA: TGTGCCAGCAGTTCGGCCATCCGGGGTCTTCATCAGCCCCAGCATTTT
J: TRBJ2-1; D: TRBD2; size: NA; V: TRBV30; CDR3: CAWSGRRESSYNEQFF; DNA: TGTGCCTGGAGTGGACGGCGGGAGAGCTCCTACAATGAGCAGTTCTTC
J: TRBJ2-3; D: TRBD2; size: once; V: TRBV4-1; CDR3: CASSQLAGATDTQYF; DNA: TGCGCCAGCAGCCAACTTGCGGGAGCCACAGATACGCAGTATTTT
J: TRBJ2-5; D: TRBD1; size: NA; V: TRBV30; CDR3: CAWSRDRGVETQYF; DNA: TGTGCCTGGAGTCGCGACAGGGGGGTAGAGACCCAGTACTTC
J: TRBJ1-2; D: NA; size: once; V: TRBV6-1; CDR3: CASSYGYGYTF; DNA: TGTGCCAGCAGTTATGGGTATGGCTACACCTTC
J: TRBJ1-4; D: TRBD1; size: NA; V: TRBV28; CDR3: CASSLQGVDATNEKLFF; DNA: TGTGCCAGCAGTTTACAGGGGGTTGACGCAACTAATGAAAAACTGTTTTTT
J: TRBJ2-7; D: TRBD2; size: NA; V: TRBV6-1; CDR3: CASSEFNGRSYEQYF; DNA: TGTGCCAGCAGTGAATTTAACGGGAGGTCCTACGAGCAGTACTTC
J: TRBJ2-7; D: NA; size: NA; V: TRBV21-1; CDR3: CASSNTRRPHSYEQYF; DNA: TGTGCCAGCAGCAACACCAGGCGGCCTCACTCCTACGAGCAGTACTTC
J: TRBJ2-5; D: NA; size: NA; V: TRBV2; CDR3: CAGSVAPGTQYF; DNA: TGTGCCGGCTCCGTCGCCCCAGGGACCCAGTACTTC
J: TRBJ2-1; D: TRBD2; size: NA; V: TRBV28; CDR3: CASSLATSGSSEQFF; DNA: TGTGCCAGCAGTTTAGCGACTAGCGGGAGTAGTGAGCAGTTCTTC
J: TRBJ2-7; D: NA; size: NA; V: TRBV7-3; CDR3: CASSLSGSYEQYF; DNA: TGTGCCAGCAGCCTTAGCGGATCCTACGAGCAGTACTTC
J: TRBJ2-1; D: NA; size: NA; V: TRBV11-2; CDR3: CASSSPPGGAEQFF; DNA: TGTGCCAGCAGCTCCCCGCCGGGTGGGGCTGAGCAGTTCTTC
J: TRBJ1-6; D: NA; size: NA; V: TRBV27; CDR3: CASRSFGHSPLHF; DNA: TGTGCCAGCAGAAGTTTTGGACACTCACCCCTCCACTTT
J: TRBJ1-5; D: NA; size: NA; V: TRBV2; CDR3: CASSRPGQDQPQHF; DNA: TGTGCCAGCAGTAGGCCAGGGCAAGACCAGCCCCAGCATTTT
J: TRBJ2-1; D: NA; size: NA; V: TRBV5-1; CDR3: CASSLDPVPEQFF; DNA: TGCGCCAGCAGCTTGGACCCCGTTCCTGAGCAGTTCTTC
J: TRBJ2-1; D: TRBD2; size: NA; V: TRBV28; CDR3: CASNGGGRLNEQFF; DNA: TGTGCCAGCAACGGTGGCGGGAGGCTCAATGAGCAGTTCTTC
J: TRBJ2-5; D: NA; size: NA; V: TRBV28; CDR3: CASSLQETQYF; DNA: TGTGCCAGCAGTCTGCAAGAGACCCAGTACTTC
J: TRBJ2-1; D: TRBD2; size: NA; V: TRBV5-1; CDR3: CASSLAWPGLADYNEQFF; DNA: TGCGCCAGCAGCTTGGCTTGGCCTGGACTAGCGGACTACAATGAGCAGTTCTTC
J: TRBJ1-1; D: NA; size: NA; V: TRBV7-9; CDR3: CASKIAENTEAFF; DNA: TGTGCCAGCAAAATCGCAGAGAACACTGAAGCTTTCTTT
J: TRBJ2-7; D: NA; size: NA; V: TRBV9; CDR3: CASSVEFSTEQYF; DNA: TGTGCCAGCAGCGTAGAATTTTCTACCGAGCAGTACTTC
J: TRBJ2-7; D: TRBD2; size: NA; V: TRBV6-1; CDR3: CASSRLGGNYEQYF; DNA: TGTGCCAGCAGCCGCTTGGGGGGGAACTACGAGCAGTACTTC